This paragraph covers one T cell receptor beta chain sequence. Its target is not known. The data originate from a study of beta chain features in type 1 diabetes. About the research overall: The samples had roughly 100,000,000 sorted cells examined in all. Overall study findings and caveats: The study left unresolved whether HLA type influences TCRB rearrangement. Amplification by PCR could prefer shorter templates, with the same effect in patients and controls.

Sort purity for all populations was recorded as exceeding 98%. The entirety of the isolated RNA underwent reverse transcription, so expressed TCRB transcripts were sequenced. TCRdb's copy holds only in-frame clones and misses some; the assay was immunoSEQ multiplex PCR. Altogether more than 120,000 clones are present, 8.5% to 12% being singletons, with the ten largest covering around 1.4%. The CDR3 sequence is 12 residues long. The germline V gene encodes CDR1 MDHEN and CDR2 SYDVKM. The V and J ends lost 6 bases and 15 bases, in that order; junction bases with no gene match: 11. This TCR came from a man in his late teens or twenties in good health. The chain uses TRBV28 and TRBJ2-1; 7 positions agree with TRBD1. The sample was naive CD4+ T cells from blood. In DNA, the CDR3 is TGTGCCAGCAGCACCAGGGACAGAGGAGCGTTCTTC. It yields the protein CASSTRDRGAFF.